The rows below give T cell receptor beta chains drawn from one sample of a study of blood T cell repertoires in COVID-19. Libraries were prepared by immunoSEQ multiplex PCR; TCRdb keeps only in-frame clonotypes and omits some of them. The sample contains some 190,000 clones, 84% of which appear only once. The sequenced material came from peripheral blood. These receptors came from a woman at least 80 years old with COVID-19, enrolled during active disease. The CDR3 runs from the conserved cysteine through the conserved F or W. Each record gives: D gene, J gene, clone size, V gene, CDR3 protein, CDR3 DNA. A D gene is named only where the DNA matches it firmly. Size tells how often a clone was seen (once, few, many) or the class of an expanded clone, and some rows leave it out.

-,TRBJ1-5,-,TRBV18,CASSGGQANNQPQHF,TGTGCCAGCTCGGGAGGGCAGGCCAACAATCAGCCCCAGCATTTT
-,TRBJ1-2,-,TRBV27,CASSRDRSYGYTF,TGTGCCAGCAGTCGTGACAGGAGCTATGGCTACACCTTC
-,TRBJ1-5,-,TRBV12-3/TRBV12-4,CASTYSNQPQHF,TGTGCCAGCACCTATAGCAATCAGCCCCAGCATTTT
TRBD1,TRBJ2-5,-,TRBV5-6,CATTTGSGWETQYF,TGTGCCACCACGACAGGGTCGGGGTGGGAGACCCAGTACTTC
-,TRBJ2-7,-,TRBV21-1,CASSKAGLAGIYEQYF,TGTGCCAGCAGCAAAGCGGGGCTAGCGGGTATATACGAGCAGTACTTC
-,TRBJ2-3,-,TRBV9,CASSPRADTQYF,TGTGCCAGCAGCCCCAGGGCGGATACGCAGTATTTT
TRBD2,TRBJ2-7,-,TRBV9,CASSSPEGLAGVNEQYF,TGTGCCAGCAGCTCCCCGGAAGGGCTAGCGGGGGTAAACGAGCAGTACTTC
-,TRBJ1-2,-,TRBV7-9,CASSLGPNGYTF,TGTGCCAGCAGCTTAGGGCCCAATGGCTACACCTTC
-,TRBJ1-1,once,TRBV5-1,CASSLSRTNTEAFF,TGCGCCAGCAGCTTGTCGAGGACAAACACTGAAGCTTTCTTT
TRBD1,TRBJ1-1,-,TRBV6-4,CASSEATGTEAFF,TGTGCCAGCAGTGAAGCGACAGGGACTGAAGCTTTCTTT
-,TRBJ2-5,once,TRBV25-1,CASSYRSGETQYF,TGTGCCAGCAGTTACAGGTCCGGGGAGACCCAGTACTTC
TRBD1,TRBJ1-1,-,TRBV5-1,CASSLAGQAGTEAFF,TGCGCCAGCAGCTTGGCGGGACAGGCGGGAACTGAAGCTTTCTTT
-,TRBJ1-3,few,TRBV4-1,CASSQESSDSGNTIYF,TGCGCCAGCAGCCAAGAAAGCTCAGACTCGGGAAACACCATATATTTT
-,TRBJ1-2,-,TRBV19,CASSIGRNYGYTF,TGTGCCAGTAGTATCGGCAGGAACTATGGCTACACCTTC
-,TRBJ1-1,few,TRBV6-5,CASSPKSARDTEAFF,TGTGCCAGCAGTCCCAAATCCGCACGGGACACTGAAGCTTTCTTT
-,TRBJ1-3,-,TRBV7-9,CASSLQGVSSGNTIYF,TGTGCCAGCAGCCTACAAGGAGTCAGCTCTGGAAACACCATATATTTT
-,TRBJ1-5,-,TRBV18,CASSPRAENQPQHF,TGTGCCAGCTCACCACGGGCAGAAAATCAGCCCCAGCATTTT
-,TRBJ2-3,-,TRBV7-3,CASSSTRSTQYF,TGTGCCAGCAGCTCTACTCGGTCCACGCAGTATTTT
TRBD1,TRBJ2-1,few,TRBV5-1,CASSFAGGLNNEQFF,TGCGCCAGCAGCTTCGCAGGGGGATTAAACAATGAGCAGTTCTTC
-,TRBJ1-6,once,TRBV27,CASSASSYNSPLHF,TGTGCCAGCAGTGCTAGCTCCTATAATTCACCCCTCCACTTT
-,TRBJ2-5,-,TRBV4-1,CASSPRLGMLETQYF,TGCGCCAGCAGCCCGCGGCTGGGTATGCTAGAGACCCAGTACTTC
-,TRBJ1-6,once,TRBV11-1,CASSAGIGDSPLHF,TGTGCCAGCAGCGCAGGGATTGGAGATTCACCCCTCCACTTT
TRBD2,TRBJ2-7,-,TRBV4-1,CASSQGQLSGRYEQYF,TGCGCCAGCAGCCAAGGCCAGCTTAGCGGGAGATACGAGCAGTACTTC
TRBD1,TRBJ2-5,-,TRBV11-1,CASERGQWETQYF,TGTGCCAGCGAAAGGGGGCAATGGGAGACCCAGTACTTC
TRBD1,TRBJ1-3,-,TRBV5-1,CASSLGDRGYSGNTIYF,TGCGCCAGCAGCTTGGGAGACAGGGGATACTCTGGAAACACCATATATTTT
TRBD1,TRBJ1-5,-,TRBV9,CASSVGQGGQPQHF,TGTGCCAGCAGCGTGGGACAGGGAGGTCAGCCCCAGCATTTT
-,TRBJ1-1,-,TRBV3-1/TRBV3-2,CASSPVGAEAFF,TGTGCCAGCAGCCCCGTAGGGGCTGAAGCTTTCTTT
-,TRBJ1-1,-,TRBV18,CASSPGADEAFF,TGTGCCAGCTCACCGGGGGCAGATGAAGCTTTCTTT
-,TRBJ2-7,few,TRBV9,CASSVEVDSYEQYF,TGTGCCAGCAGCGTAGAAGTTGACAGCTACGAGCAGTACTTC
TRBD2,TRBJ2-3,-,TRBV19,CASGAGGALGTDTQYF,TGTGCCAGTGGAGCGGGAGGGGCCTTGGGGACAGATACGCAGTATTTT
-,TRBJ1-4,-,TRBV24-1,CATQEGGGEKLFF,TGTGCCACCCAGGAAGGGGGTGGCGAAAAACTGTTTTTT
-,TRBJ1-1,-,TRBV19,CASRRGGTGNTEAFF,TGTGCCAGTAGGAGAGGCGGGACGGGTAACACTGAAGCTTTCTTT
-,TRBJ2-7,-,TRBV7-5,CVFGGQRELGNEQYF,TGTGTCTTTGGGGGTCAGCGGGAGTTGGGGAACGAGCAGTACTTC
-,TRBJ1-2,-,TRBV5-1,CASSLTAGSNYGYTF,TGCGCCAGCAGCTTAACTGCCGGGAGTAACTATGGCTACACCTTC
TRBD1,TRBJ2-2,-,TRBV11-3,CASSSQGTNTGELFF,TGTGCCAGCAGCTCACAGGGGACGAACACCGGGGAGCTGTTTTTT
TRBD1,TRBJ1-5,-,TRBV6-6,CASSYSGQAEDF,TGTGCCAGCAGTTACTCCGGACAGGCTGAGGATTTT
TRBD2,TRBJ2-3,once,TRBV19,CASSRIAGYLTDTQYF,TGTGCCAGTAGTAGGATAGCGGGGTACCTCACAGATACGCAGTATTTT
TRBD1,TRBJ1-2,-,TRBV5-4,CASSLPGGQGVGGYTF,TGTGCCAGCAGCTTGCCAGGAGGACAGGGGGTAGGAGGCTACACCTTC
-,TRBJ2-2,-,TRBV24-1,CATSEILGAGTGELFF,TGTGCCACCAGTGAAATTTTGGGGGCAGGCACCGGGGAGCTGTTTTTT
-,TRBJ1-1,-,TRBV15,CATSRGPGLANTEAFF,TGTGCCACCAGCAGAGGGCCGGGGTTGGCGAACACTGAAGCTTTCTTT
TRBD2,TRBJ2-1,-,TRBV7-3,CASSSGSPGGGQFF,TGTGCCAGCAGCTCCGGGAGCCCGGGGGGTGGGCAGTTCTTC
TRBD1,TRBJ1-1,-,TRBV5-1,CASSLDSDRGYTEAFF,TGCGCCAGCAGCTTGGACTCAGACAGGGGATACACTGAAGCTTTCTTT
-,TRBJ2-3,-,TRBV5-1,CASSLGRSTDTQYF,TGCGCCAGCAGCTTAGGCAGGAGCACAGATACGCAGTATTTT
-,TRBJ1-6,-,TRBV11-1,CASSPREGPDNSPLHF,TGTGCCAGCAGCCCCCGGGAGGGACCCGATAATTCACCCCTCCACTTT
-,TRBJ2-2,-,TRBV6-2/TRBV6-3,CASSLAPQYTGELFF,TGTGCCAGCAGTTTGGCCCCGCAGTACACCGGGGAGCTGTTTTTT
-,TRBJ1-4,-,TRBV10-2,CASSASGEKLFF,TGCGCCAGCAGTGCTAGTGGGGAAAAACTGTTTTTT
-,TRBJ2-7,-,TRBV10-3,CAISDRSLEQYF,TGTGCCATCAGTGATAGGAGCCTTGAGCAGTACTTC
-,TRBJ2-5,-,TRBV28,CASSFGTPPTQYF,TGTGCCAGCAGTTTCGGGACTCCTCCGACCCAGTACTTC
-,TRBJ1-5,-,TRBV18,CASSPSVNQPQHF,TGTGCCAGCTCACCGTCAGTCAATCAGCCCCAGCATTTT
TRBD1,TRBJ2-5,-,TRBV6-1,CASSEAGTVGQETQYF,TGTGCCAGCAGTGAAGCCGGGACAGTGGGACAAGAGACCCAGTACTTC
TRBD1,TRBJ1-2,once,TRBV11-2,CASTSRGPRYGYTF,TGTGCCAGCACCTCAAGGGGGCCCCGCTATGGCTACACCTTC
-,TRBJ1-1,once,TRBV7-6,CASFPSSQVGFMNTEAFF,TGTGCCAGCTTCCCGAGCTCGCAGGTCGGTTTCATGAACACTGAAGCTTTCTTT
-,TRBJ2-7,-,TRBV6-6,CASSLDRPEQYF,TGTGCCAGCAGTCTCGACAGGCCCGAGCAGTACTTC
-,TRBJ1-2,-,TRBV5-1,CASSADRGVASGYTF,TGCGCCAGCAGCGCGGACAGAGGGGTCGCTTCTGGCTACACCTTC
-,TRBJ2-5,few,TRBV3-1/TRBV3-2,CASSRPGEETQYF,TGTGCCAGCAGCCGCCCGGGGGAAGAGACCCAGTACTTC
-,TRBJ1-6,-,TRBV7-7,CASSFGGGYNSPLHF,TGTGCTAGCAGCTTTGGGGGGGGTTATAATTCACCCCTCCACTTT